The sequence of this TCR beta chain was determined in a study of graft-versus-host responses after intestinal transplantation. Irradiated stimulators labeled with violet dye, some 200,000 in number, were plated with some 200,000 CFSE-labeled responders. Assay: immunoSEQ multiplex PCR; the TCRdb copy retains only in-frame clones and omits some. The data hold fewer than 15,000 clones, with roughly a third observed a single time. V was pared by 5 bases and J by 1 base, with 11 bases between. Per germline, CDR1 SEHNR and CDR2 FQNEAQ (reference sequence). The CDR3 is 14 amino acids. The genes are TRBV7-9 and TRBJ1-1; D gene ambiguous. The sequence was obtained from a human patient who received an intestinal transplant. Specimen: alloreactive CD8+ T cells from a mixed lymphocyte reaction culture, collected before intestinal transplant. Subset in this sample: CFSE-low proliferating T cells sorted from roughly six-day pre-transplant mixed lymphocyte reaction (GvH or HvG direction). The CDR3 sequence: CASSPYLTNTEAFF. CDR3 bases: TGTGCCAGCAGCCCCTACCTTACGAACACTGAAGCTTTCTTT.